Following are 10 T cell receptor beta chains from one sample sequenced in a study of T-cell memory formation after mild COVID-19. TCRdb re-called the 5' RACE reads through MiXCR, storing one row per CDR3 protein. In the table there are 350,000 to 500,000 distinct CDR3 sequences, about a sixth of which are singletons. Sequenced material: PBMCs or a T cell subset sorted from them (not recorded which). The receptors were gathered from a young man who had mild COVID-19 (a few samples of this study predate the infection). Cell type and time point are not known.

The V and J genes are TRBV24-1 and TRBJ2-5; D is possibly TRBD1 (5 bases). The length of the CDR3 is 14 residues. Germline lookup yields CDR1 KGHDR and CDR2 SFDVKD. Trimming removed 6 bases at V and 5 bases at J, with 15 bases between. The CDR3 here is CATSPQGEGETQYF. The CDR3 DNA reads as TGTGCCACCAGTCCGCAGGGTGAAGGGGAGACCCAGTACTTC.

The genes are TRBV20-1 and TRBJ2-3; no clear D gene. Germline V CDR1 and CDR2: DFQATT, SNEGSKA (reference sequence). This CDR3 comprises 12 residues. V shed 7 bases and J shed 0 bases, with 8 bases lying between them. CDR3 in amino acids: CSVGRSTDTQYF. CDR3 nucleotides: TGCAGTGTCGGACGGAGCACAGATACGCAGTATTTT.

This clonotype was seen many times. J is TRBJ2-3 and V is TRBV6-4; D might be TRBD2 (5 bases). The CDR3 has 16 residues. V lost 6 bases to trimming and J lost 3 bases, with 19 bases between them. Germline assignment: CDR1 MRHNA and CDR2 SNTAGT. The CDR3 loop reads CASSSGESGPTDTQYF. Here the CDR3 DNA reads TGTGCCAGCAGCAGTGGGGAGAGTGGGCCGACAGATACGCAGTATTTT.

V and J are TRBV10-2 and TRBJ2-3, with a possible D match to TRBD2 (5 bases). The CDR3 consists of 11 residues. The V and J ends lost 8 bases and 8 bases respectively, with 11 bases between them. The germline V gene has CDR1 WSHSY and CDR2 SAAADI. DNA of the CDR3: TGCGCCAGCGCCCCTGAGGGTACGCAGTATTTT. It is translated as CASAPEGTQYF.

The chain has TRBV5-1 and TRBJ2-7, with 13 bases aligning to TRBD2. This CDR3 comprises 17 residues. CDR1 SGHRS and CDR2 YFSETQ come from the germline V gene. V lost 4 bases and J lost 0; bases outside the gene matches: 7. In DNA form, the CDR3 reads TGCGCCAGCAGCCCGGGACTAGCGGGGTACTTCTCCTACGAGCAGTACTTC. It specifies CASSPGLAGYFSYEQYF.

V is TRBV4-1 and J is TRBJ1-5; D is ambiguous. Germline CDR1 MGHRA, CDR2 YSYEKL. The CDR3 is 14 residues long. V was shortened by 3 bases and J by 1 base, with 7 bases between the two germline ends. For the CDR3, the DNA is TGCGCCAGCAGCCAGGACGGGAGCAATCAGCCCCAGCATTTT. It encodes CASSQDGSNQPQHF.

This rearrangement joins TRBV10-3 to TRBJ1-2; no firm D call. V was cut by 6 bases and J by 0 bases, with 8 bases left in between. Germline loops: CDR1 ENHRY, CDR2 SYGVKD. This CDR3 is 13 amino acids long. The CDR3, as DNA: TGTGCCATCAGCATTCAGGCTAACTATGGCTACACCTTC. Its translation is CAISIQANYGYTF.

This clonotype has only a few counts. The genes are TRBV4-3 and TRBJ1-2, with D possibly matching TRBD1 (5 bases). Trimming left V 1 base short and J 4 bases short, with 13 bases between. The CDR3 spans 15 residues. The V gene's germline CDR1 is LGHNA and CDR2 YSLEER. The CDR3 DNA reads TGCGCCAGCAGCCAAGGGTTGGGGGACCCCTATGGCTACACCTTC. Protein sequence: CASSQGLGDPYGYTF.

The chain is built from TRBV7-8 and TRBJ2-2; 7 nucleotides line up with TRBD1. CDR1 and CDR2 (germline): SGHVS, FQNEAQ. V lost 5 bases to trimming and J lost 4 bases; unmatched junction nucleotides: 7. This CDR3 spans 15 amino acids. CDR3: CASSVPGQTTGELFF. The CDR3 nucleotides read TGTGCCAGCAGCGTCCCGGGACAGACCACCGGGGAGCTGTTTTTT.

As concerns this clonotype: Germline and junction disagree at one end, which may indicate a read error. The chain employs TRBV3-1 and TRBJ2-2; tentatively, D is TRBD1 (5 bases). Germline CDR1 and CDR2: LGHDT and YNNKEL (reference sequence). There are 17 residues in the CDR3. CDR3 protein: CASSEEVQGPNTGELFF. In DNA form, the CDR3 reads TGTGCCAGCAGCGAAGAGGTTCAGGGCCCGAACACCGGGGAGCTGTTTTTT.